Below, 11 T cell receptor beta chains from the same sample are listed, as sequenced in a study of cytomegalovirus exposure and HLA in healthy donors. Using immunoSEQ multiplex PCR, the repertoire was profiled, and TCRdb retains in-frame clones only, with some absent. The sample holds about 150,000 clones, approximately 90% seen once. The sample taken for sequencing was PBMCs. These receptor sequences come from a man younger than 35 in good health and CMV-seronegative.

J is TRBJ2-5 and V is TRBV4-3, with 15 bases matching TRBD2. Trimming cost V 4 bases and J 5 bases; bases outside gene matches: 2. The CDR3 contains 15 residues. From germline, CDR1 is LGHNA and CDR2 YSLEER. CDR3 in amino acids: CASSLGLAGGETQYF. CDR3 bases: TGCGCCAGCAGCCTGGGACTAGCGGGAGGTGAGACCCAGTACTTC.

This clone has only one observation. The chain employs TRBV18 and TRBJ2-1; the match to TRBD2 covers 10 bases. There are 15 residues in the CDR3. The junction had 2 bases not matched to a gene; V was cut back by 3 bases and J by 3 bases. CDR1 is KGHSH and CDR2 is LQKENI in the germline V gene. DNA for the CDR3: TGTGCCAGCTCACCTCCTAGCGGGAGCTACAATGAGCAGTTCTTC. Amino acids: CASSPPSGSYNEQFF. Full variable domain (outside the CDR3, taken from reference TRBV18 and TRBJ2-1): NAGVMQNPRHLVRRRGQEARLRCSPMKGHSHVYWYRQLPEEGLKFMVYLQKENIIDESGMPKERFSAEFPKEGPSILRIQQVVRGDSAAYFCASSPPSGSYNEQFFGPGTRLTVL.

CDR3 amino acids: CASRGGSHQPQHF. CDR3 bases: TGTGCCAGCAGAGGAGGGTCCCATCAGCCCCAGCATTTT. The chain carries TRBV6-5 and TRBJ1-5; D remains unclear. The V end was cut by 6 bases, the J end by 5 bases, with 11 bases between. CDR3 size: 13 residues. Germline V gene lookup returns CDR1 MNHEY and CDR2 SVGAGI.

The rearrangement uses TRBV7-9 and TRBJ2-5; 9 bases match TRBD1. V gave up 5 bases and J gave up 5 bases; unmatched junction bases: 9. Germline V gene lookup returns CDR1 SEHNR and CDR2 FQNEAQ (reference sequence). This CDR3 has 15 residues. For the CDR3, the DNA is TGTGCCAGCAGCCACCGGGACAGGGCATCGGAGACCCAGTACTTC. The encoded protein is CASSHRDRASETQYF.

The J gene is TRBJ2-7, the V gene TRBV12-5, with D maybe TRBD1 (6 bases). Trimming shortened V by 1 base and J by 5 bases, and 18 bases separated the two germline ends. Germline values: CDR1 LGHNT, CDR2 FRNRAP. There are 16 residues in the CDR3. This CDR3 is CASGLDGTPFVDEQYV. In DNA form, the CDR3 reads TGTGCTAGTGGTTTGGACGGGACACCCTTTGTGGACGAGCAGTACGTC.

This clone was counted a few times. The CDR3 reads CASSQEIHSGRGLTDTQYF. CDR3 nucleotide sequence: TGCGCCAGCAGCCAAGAGATCCATAGCGGGAGGGGGCTCACAGATACGCAGTATTTT. The chain is built from TRBV4-3 and TRBJ2-3; the match to TRBD2 covers 11 bases. Trimming at V came to 0 bases and at J to 2 bases, leaving 10 bases not matched to a gene. CDR3 length equals 19 residues. Germline-derived CDR1 and CDR2 are LGHNA and YSLEER.

This clone has a single count. This chain connects TRBV5-6 to TRBJ2-5, with TRBD2 identical over 8 bases. Germline trimming cut 3 bases from V and 4 bases from J; bases unmatched to any gene: 8. Germline CDR1 SGHDT, CDR2 YYEEEE. This CDR3 is built from 15 residues. Here the CDR3 DNA reads TGTGCCAGCAGCTCGGGGGGGCAGGTCAGAGAGACCCAGTACTTC. Translating gives CASSSGGQVRETQYF. The whole variable domain, filled in from reference TRBV5-6 and TRBJ2-5, reads DAGVTQSPTHLIKTRGQQVTLRCSPKSGHDTVSWYQQALGQGPQFIFQYYEEEERQRGNFPDRFSGHQFPNYSSELNVNALLLGDSALYLCASSSGGQVRETQYFGPGTRLLVL.

In this sample, this clone turned up once. J is TRBJ1-1 and V is TRBV5-1, with 9 bases fitting TRBD1. Unmatched junction bases numbered 9, after V lost 3 bases and J lost 3 bases. The CDR3 extends over 16 amino acids. From germline, CDR1 is SGHRS and CDR2 YFSETQ. The CDR3, as DNA: TGCGCCAGCAGCTCGGGTTACAGGGGGCCGGACACTGAAGCTTTCTTT. Translation: CASSSGYRGPDTEAFF.

This chain links TRBV30 with TRBJ1-1; D is ambiguous. The CDR3 has 13 residues. Germline V gene data show CDR1 as GTSNPN and CDR2 as SVGIG (reference sequence). Trimming took off 3 bases at V and 0 bases at J, with 8 bases between the two ends. The CDR3, as DNA: TGTGCCTGGAGACGGTTCATGAACACTGAAGCTTTCTTT. Its protein product is CAWRRFMNTEAFF.

The V and J genes are TRBV27 and TRBJ1-5; 9 positions match TRBD1. This CDR3 is built from 14 residues. Trimming took 3 bases from V and 6 from J; bases not matched to a gene: 3. The germline CDR1 and CDR2 sequences are MNHEY and SMNVEV (reference sequence). The CDR3 region has the DNA TGTGCCAGCAGTTTTTTGGGACAGGGTCAGCCCCAGCATTTT. Encoded protein: CASSFLGQGQPQHF.

This chain joins TRBV7-3 and TRBJ1-1; no clear D gene. This CDR3 is 13 amino acids long. Trimming stripped 5 bases from V and 0 bases from J, with 7 bases between. Germline V gene sequence: CDR1 SGHTA, CDR2 FQGTGA. The CDR3 coding sequence is TGTGCCAGCAGCGCGGGTATGAACACTGAAGCTTTCTTT. This gives the protein CASSAGMNTEAFF.